The 6 T cell receptor beta chains listed next were all sequenced from one sample in a study of spatial heterogeneity in lung cancer. In TCRdb, the 5' RACE reads were re-called with MiXCR into one record per CDR3 protein. Of 30,000 to 45,000 distinct CDR3 sequences in the sample, approximately 3% were seen once. Time point: sample taken at primary tumor resection. The sequencing used normal lung tissue next to the tumor, collected at surgery. The receptors originated from a male donor with early-stage non-small cell lung cancer.

This clonotype was seen at least ten times. This chain joins TRBV12-3 or TRBV12-4 and TRBJ2-3; D gene unclear. This CDR3 is 11 amino acids long. V dropped 9 bases and J dropped 2 bases, with 6 bases sitting between them. In DNA, the CDR3 is TGTGCCAGTCAAATCACAGATACGCAGTATTTT. Protein product: CASQITDTQYF.

This clonotype was counted many times. The gene calls are TRBV3-1 and TRBJ2-2, with 8 nucleotides matching TRBD1. Germline loops: CDR1 LGHDT, CDR2 YNNKEL (reference sequence). The length of the CDR3 is 15 residues. J gave up 6 bases and V 5 bases, and 8 bases lay outside the gene matches. The CDR3 bases are TGTGCCAGCAGCTTCCGGACAGGGCGGGCCGGGGAGCTGTTTTTT. This encodes CASSFRTGRAGELFF. Drawing the rest from reference TRBV3-1 and TRBJ2-2, the complete variable domain is DTAVSQTPKYLVTQMGNDKSIKCEQNLGHDTMYWYKQDSKKFLKIMFSYNNKELIINETVPNRFSPKSPDKAHLNLHINSLELGDSAVYFCASSFRTGRAGELFFGEGSRLTVL.

Ten or more counts support this clonotype. The rearrangement joins TRBV20-1 to TRBJ2-3; no definite D call. In germline, CDR1 is DFQATT, CDR2 SNEGSKA (reference sequence). V lost 1 base and J lost 0, with 8 bases in between. This CDR3 is built from 14 residues. The CDR3 is CSARGTVSTDTQYF. The CDR3 DNA reads TGCAGTGCTAGAGGGACCGTTAGCACAGATACGCAGTATTTT.

This clonotype has ten or more counts. The chain joins TRBV6-2 or TRBV6-3 to TRBJ2-3, with D possibly being TRBD2 (6 bases). CDR1 MNHEY and CDR2 SVGEGT come from the germline V gene. Between the trimmed V and J ends, which lost 10 bases and 5 bases, there was a span of 13 bases. The CDR3 spans 12 residues. The CDR3 DNA follows: TGTGCCACCGGGGGTTGGATAGATACGCAGTATTTT. As protein: CATGGWIDTQYF.

This clonotype was observed many times. V usage is TRBV2 and J usage is TRBJ1-5, with a tentative D call TRBD1 (5 bases). V lost 6 bases and J 5 bases, leaving 11 bases between the germline ends. The CDR3 extends over 13 amino acids. Germline CDR1 SNHLY, CDR2 FYNNEI. The CDR3 reads CASRRGSDQPQHF. CDR3 coding DNA: TGTGCCAGCAGAAGGGGATCGGATCAGCCCCAGCATTTT.

This clonotype was counted ten times or more. The chain has TRBV6-2 or TRBV6-3 and TRBJ1-5; D remains ambiguous. The germline V and J ends were trimmed by 2 bases and 3 bases, with 8 bases remaining between them. Germline V gene data show CDR1 as MNHEY and CDR2 as SVGEGT. The length of the CDR3 is 14 residues. The CDR3 reads CASSYGSANQPQHF. The CDR3 nucleotides read TGTGCCAGCAGTTACGGGTCCGCCAATCAGCCCCAGCATTTT.